This record concerns one T cell receptor (beta chain) sequence. Its cognate antigen is unknown. Clones were sequenced by immunoSEQ multiplex PCR, and TCRdb holds only the in-frame ones, with some missing. This sample has tens of thousands of clones, with almost 90% found just once. The source of the sample is a study of T cell responses to AZD1222 COVID-19 vaccine. The study's findings and limits: Unmutated variant regions are reportedly the target of nearly half of TCRs that are spike-specific.

V gave up 11 bases and J gave up 4 bases, with 3 bases separating them. Germline assignment: CDR1 MRHNA and CDR2 SNTAGT. The CDR3 has 9 amino acids. The input for sequencing was peripheral blood, taken 28 days after the second AZD1222 dose. The source of this sequence is an adult who received the AZD1222 COVID-19 vaccine. The chain combines TRBV6-4 with TRBJ2-1; D gene unclear. The CDR3 coding sequence is TGTGCCCCTTACAATGAGCAGTTCTTC. It translates to CAPYNEQFF.